These T cell receptor beta chains were read from a single sample in a study of shared clonotypes between healthy human individuals. Sequenced by immunoSEQ multiplex PCR; TCRdb stores in-frame clones only, minus some. Altogether around 240,000 clones are present, over 50% being singletons, with the ten largest covering around 10%. Source material: memory CD4+ T cells sorted from blood. The receptors come from a man aged 30 to 45 in good health. Each CDR3 is given without its conserved first and last residue.

v_call | cdr3_length | cdr3_aa
TRBV6-5 | 12 | ASKSTTITDTQY
TRBV28 | 11 | ASSRDFLYEQY
TRBV28 | 12 | ASSLASGRYEQY
TRBV2 | 11 | ASRVSANQPQH
TRBV5-6 | 14 | ASSLVGHEDKNIQY
TRBV28 | 16 | ASSLRKTSGSWPETQY
TRBV6-1 | 11 | ASRTSGTDEQY
TRBV29-1 | 12 | SVTRTGDRDGYT
TRBV27 | 13 | ASSPARQNTGELF
TRBV11-2 | 13 | ASAPVAGQNYGYT
TRBV11-2 | 14 | ASSAYQGLGTLGAF
TRBV27 | 14 | ASRGTSGRAHNEQF
TRBV7-3 | 15 | ASSLTRDEVGVYGYT
TRBV19 | 12 | ASSLGQGWETQY
TRBV2 | 13 | ASSGAGTRVNEQF